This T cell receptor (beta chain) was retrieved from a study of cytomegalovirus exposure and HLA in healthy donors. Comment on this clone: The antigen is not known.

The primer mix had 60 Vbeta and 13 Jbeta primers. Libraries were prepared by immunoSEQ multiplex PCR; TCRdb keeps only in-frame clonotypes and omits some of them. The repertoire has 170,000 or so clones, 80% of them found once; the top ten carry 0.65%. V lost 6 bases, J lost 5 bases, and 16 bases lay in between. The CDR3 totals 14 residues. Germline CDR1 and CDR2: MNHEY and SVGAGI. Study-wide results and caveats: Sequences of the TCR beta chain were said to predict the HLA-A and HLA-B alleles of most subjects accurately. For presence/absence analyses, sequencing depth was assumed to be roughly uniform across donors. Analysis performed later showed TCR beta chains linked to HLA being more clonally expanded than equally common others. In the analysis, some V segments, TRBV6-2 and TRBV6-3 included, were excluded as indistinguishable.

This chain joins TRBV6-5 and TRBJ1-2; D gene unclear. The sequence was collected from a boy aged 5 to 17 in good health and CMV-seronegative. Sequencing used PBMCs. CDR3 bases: TGTGCCAGCAGGCCTCCCGAGACATTTTATGGCTACACCTTC. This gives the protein CASRPPETFYGYTF.